One T cell receptor beta chain is described in this entry. What it binds is unknown. This record belongs to a study of T cell responses to AZD1222 COVID-19 vaccine. The germline V and J ends were trimmed by 3 bases and 9 bases, with 3 bases remaining between them. The CDR3 covers 10 residues. The V gene's germline CDR1 is MDHEN and CDR2 SYDVKM. Points from the study as a whole: Unmutated variant regions are reportedly targeted by nearly half of spike-specific TCRs. Increased Spike-specific TCR breadth and depth were observed after two AZD1222 doses.

The data were produced by immunoSEQ multiplex PCR, yet TCRdb's version contains in-frame clones alone and is incomplete. The sample lists 240,000 or so clones; more than 85% were seen once. Sequenced material: peripheral blood, taken on day 0 of AZD1222 vaccination. The chain couples TRBV28 to TRBJ2-1; unclear D gene. The receptor comes from an adult in good health. The CDR3 DNA follows: TGTGCCAGCAGTTTCGGTGAGCAGTTCTTC. Its protein is CASSFGEQFF.